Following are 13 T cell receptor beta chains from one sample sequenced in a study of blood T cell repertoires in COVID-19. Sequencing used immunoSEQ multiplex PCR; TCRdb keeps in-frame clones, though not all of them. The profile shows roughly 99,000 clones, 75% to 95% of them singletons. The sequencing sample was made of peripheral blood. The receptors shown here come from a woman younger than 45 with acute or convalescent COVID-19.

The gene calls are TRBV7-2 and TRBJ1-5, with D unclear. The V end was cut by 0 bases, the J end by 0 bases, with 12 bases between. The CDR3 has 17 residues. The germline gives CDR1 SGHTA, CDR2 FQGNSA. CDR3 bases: TGTGCCAGCAGCTTAGCCTCGACAAGATATAGCAATCAGCCCCAGCATTTT. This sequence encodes CASSLASTRYSNQPQHF.

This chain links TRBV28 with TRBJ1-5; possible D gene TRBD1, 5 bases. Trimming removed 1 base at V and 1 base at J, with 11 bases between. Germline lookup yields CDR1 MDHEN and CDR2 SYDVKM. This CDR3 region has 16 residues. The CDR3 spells CASSLSGTGSNQPQHF. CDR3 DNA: TGTGCCAGCAGTTTATCAGGGACTGGGAGCAATCAGCCCCAGCATTTT.

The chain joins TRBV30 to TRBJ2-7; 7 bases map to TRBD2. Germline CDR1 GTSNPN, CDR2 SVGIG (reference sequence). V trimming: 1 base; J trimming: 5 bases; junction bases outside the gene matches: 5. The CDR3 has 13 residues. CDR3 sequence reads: CAWSGLASNEQYF. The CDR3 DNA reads TGTGCCTGGAGTGGACTAGCATCCAACGAGCAGTACTTC.

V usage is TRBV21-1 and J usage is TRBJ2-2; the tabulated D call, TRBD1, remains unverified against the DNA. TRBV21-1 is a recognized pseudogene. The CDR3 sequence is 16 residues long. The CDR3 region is CASSYAGQANTGELFF. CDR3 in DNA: TGTGCCAGCAGCTACGCTGGACAGGCGAACACCGGGGAGCTGTTTTTT.

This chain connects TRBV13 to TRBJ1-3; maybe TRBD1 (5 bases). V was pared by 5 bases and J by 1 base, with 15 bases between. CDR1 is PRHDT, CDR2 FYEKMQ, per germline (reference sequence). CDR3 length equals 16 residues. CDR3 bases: TGTGCCAGCAGCATCCTCTCGAGGACATCTGGAAACACCATATATTTT. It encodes CASSILSRTSGNTIYF.

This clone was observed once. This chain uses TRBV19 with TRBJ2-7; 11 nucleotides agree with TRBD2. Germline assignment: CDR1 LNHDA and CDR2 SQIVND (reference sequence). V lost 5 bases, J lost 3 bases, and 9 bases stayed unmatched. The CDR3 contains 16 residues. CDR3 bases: TGTGCCAGTAGTCCACCGCCTAGCGGGAGGATCTACGAGCAGTACTTC. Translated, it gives CASSPPPSGRIYEQYF. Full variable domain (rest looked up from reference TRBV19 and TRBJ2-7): DGGITQSPKYLFRKEGQNVTLSCEQNLNHDAMYWYRQDPGQGLRLIYYSQIVNDFQKGDIAEGYSVSREKKESFPLTVTSAQKNPTAFYLCASSPPPSGRIYEQYFGPGTRLTVT.

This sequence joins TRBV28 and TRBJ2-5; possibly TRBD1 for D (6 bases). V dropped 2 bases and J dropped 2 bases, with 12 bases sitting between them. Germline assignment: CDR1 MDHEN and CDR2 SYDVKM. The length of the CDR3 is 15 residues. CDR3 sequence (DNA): TGTGCCAGCAGTTTAGGGGGACACGGACAAGAGACCCAGTACTTC. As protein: CASSLGGHGQETQYF.

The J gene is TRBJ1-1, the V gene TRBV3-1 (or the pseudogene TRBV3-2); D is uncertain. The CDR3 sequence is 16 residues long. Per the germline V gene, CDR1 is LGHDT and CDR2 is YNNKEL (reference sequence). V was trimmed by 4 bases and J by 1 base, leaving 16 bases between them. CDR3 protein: CASSRSGSNANTEAFF. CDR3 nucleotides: TGTGCCAGCAGCCGCTCGGGGTCCAACGCGAACACTGAAGCTTTCTTT.

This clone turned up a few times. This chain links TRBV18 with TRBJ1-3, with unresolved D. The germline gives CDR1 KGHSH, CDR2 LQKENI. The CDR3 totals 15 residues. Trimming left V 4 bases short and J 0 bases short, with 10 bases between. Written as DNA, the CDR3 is TGTGCCAGCTCACTTCAGGTTAACTCTGGAAACACCATATATTTT. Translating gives CASSLQVNSGNTIYF.

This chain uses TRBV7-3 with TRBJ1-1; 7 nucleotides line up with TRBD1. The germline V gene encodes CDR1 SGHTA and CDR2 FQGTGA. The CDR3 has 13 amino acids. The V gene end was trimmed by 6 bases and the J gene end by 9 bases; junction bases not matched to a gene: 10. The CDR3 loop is CASSPSRGQKAFF. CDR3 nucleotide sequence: TGTGCCAGCAGTCCCTCTAGGGGACAGAAAGCTTTCTTT.

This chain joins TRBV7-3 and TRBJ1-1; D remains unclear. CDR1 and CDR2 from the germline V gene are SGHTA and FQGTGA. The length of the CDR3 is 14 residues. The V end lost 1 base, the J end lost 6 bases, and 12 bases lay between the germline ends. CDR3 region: CASSLMPRSPEAFF. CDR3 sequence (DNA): TGTGCCAGCAGCTTAATGCCCAGGTCCCCTGAAGCTTTCTTT.

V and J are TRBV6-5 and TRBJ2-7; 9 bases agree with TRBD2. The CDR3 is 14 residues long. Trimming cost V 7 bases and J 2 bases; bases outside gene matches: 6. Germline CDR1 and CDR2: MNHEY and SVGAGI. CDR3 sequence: CASKLSGSTYEQYF. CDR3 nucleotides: TGTGCCAGCAAGCTTAGCGGGAGCACCTACGAGCAGTACTTC.

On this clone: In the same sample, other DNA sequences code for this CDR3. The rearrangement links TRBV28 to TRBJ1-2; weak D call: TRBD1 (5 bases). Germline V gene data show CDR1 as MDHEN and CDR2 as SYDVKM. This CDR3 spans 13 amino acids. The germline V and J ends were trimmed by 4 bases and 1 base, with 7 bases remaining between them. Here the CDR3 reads CASSSGVNYGYTF. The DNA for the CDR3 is TGTGCCAGCAGTTCGGGGGTTAACTATGGCTACACCTTC.